Only a few counts were recorded for the clone carrying this TCR beta chain. This table comes from immunoSEQ multiplex PCR, and its TCRdb copy is limited to in-frame clones, with some not included. Of fewer than 300,000 clones listed, approximately 91% were seen once; the top ten hold about 2.3%. This entry belongs to a study of blood T cell repertoires in COVID-19. Study context: Collection of acute and convalescent COVID-19 samples took place in the United States, Italy and Spain.

Germline V lookup: CDR1 LGHDT, CDR2 YNNKEL (reference sequence). V lost 1 base to trimming and J lost 7 bases, with 5 bases between them. This CDR3 contains 11 residues. Sequencing was carried out using PBMCs or T cells enriched from blood (not recorded which). The clonotype comes from a woman aged 40-49 years with acute COVID-19. J is TRBJ2-7 and V is TRBV3-1 (or the pseudogene TRBV3-2); D remains unclear. This CDR3 is CASSQAREQYF. For the CDR3, the DNA is TGTGCCAGCAGCCAAGCCCGTGAGCAGTACTTC.